Listed here are 17 T cell receptor beta chains from one sample, sequenced in a study of graft-versus-host responses after intestinal transplantation. Assay: immunoSEQ multiplex PCR; the TCRdb copy retains only in-frame clones and omits some. The table has approximately 100,000 clones, 86% seen once; the top ten hold under 1.5%. The source material was PBMCs, sampled 255 days after intestinal transplant. The receptor source for this set is a human patient who received an intestinal transplant, so some T cells may come from the graft donor.

The chain uses TRBV19 and TRBJ2-7; D gene unclear. The germline V gene encodes CDR1 LNHDA and CDR2 SQIVND (reference sequence). This CDR3 region has 11 residues. V lost 6 bases and J lost 6, with 9 bases in between. The CDR3 nucleotides read TGTGCCAGTAGGTCCGGAACCGAGCAGTACTTC. The encoded protein is CASRSGTEQYF.

The chain combines TRBV9 with TRBJ2-1; 10 bases map to TRBD1. This CDR3 has 15 residues. Germline lookup yields CDR1 SGDLS and CDR2 YYNGEE. Losses at the gene ends were 4 bases for V and 2 bases for J; bases not matched to a gene: 3. CDR3 in amino acids: CASSTGTGAYNEQFF. The CDR3 region has the DNA TGTGCCAGCAGCACCGGGACAGGGGCCTACAATGAGCAGTTCTTC. Variable domain in full (rest from reference TRBV9 and TRBJ2-1): DSGVTQTPKHLITATGQRVTLRCSPRSGDLSVYWYQQSLDQGLQFLIQYYNGEERAKGNILERFSAQQFPDLHSELNLSSLELGDSALYFCASSTGTGAYNEQFFGPGTRLTVL.

CDR3: CASSPAGTSTYEQYF. The DNA for the CDR3 is TGTGCCAGCAGTCCCGCCGGGACTAGTACCTACGAGCAGTACTTC. The chain employs TRBV28 and TRBJ2-7, with 8 nucleotides matching TRBD2. The germline CDR1 and CDR2 sequences are MDHEN and SYDVKM. CDR3 length equals 15 residues. The V segment lost 5 bases and the J segment 2 bases; nucleotides outside the gene matches: 8.

This rearrangement joins TRBV9 to TRBJ2-3; D is ambiguous. The V gene lost 0 bases and the J gene lost 4 bases, with 9 bases spanning the gap. Germline CDR1 and CDR2: SGDLS and YYNGEE. The CDR3 is 14 amino acids. The CDR3 coding sequence is TGTGCCAGCAGCGTAGTTCCTATTTCAGATACGCAGTATTTT. Amino acids: CASSVVPISDTQYF.

The V and J genes are TRBV2 and TRBJ2-7; 7 bases fit TRBD2. V gave up 5 bases and J gave up 6 bases; unmatched junction bases: 10. The CDR3 is 14 amino acids. CDR1 is SNHLY, CDR2 FYNNEI, per germline. The CDR3 region has the DNA TGTGCCAGCAGTAGTCCCGGGACTACCTTCGAGCAGTACTTC. Its translation is CASSSPGTTFEQYF.

This rearrangement joins TRBV28 to TRBJ2-1; D ambiguous. Germline values: CDR1 MDHEN, CDR2 SYDVKM. The CDR3 runs to 12 residues. V lost 2 bases and J 7 bases, leaving 6 bases between the germline ends. The CDR3, as DNA: TGTGCCAGCAGTTTACTTCAGAATGAGCAGTTCTTC. Translation: CASSLLQNEQFF.

The chain uses TRBV28 and TRBJ1-1, with 9 bases fitting TRBD1. The CDR3 length is 16 residues. The trim removed 5 bases at V and 1 base at J, leaving 8 bases unmatched. Germline V gives CDR1 MDHEN, CDR2 SYDVKM. The DNA of the CDR3 is TGTGCCAGCAGTCGACCGACAGGGGGTCGGAACACTGAAGCTTTCTTT. Amino acids: CASSRPTGGRNTEAFF.

The rearrangement links TRBV6-1 to TRBJ2-7; possibly TRBD1 for D (6 bases). The CDR3 length is 15 residues. Germline CDR1 reads MNHNS; CDR2 reads SASEGT. V was shortened by 2 bases and J by 6 bases, with 17 bases between the two germline ends. CDR3 amino acids: CASSEPDRRPLEQYV. CDR3 DNA: TGTGCCAGCAGTGAACCCGACAGGCGCCCACTCGAGCAGTACGTC.

The gene calls are TRBV5-1 and TRBJ2-1, with 13 bases matching TRBD2. The germline V gene has CDR1 SGHRS and CDR2 YFSETQ. The junction had 8 bases not matched to a gene; V was cut back by 1 base and J by 7 bases. The CDR3 runs to 17 residues. CDR3 bases: TGCGCCAGCAGCTTGACCCTACTAGCGGGGGGGCGAAATGAGCAGTTCTTC. This codes for CASSLTLLAGGRNEQFF.

J is TRBJ2-2 and V is TRBV6-1; tentatively, D is TRBD1 or TRBD2 (6 bases each). This CDR3 is built from 16 residues. The germline V gene has CDR1 MNHNS and CDR2 SASEGT. Trimming shortened V by 2 bases and J by 4 bases, and 14 bases separated the two germline ends. CDR3 in amino acids: CASSESPGGPTGELFF. The CDR3 DNA reads as TGTGCCAGCAGTGAATCCCCCGGGGGCCCCACCGGGGAGCTGTTTTTT.

The DNA for the CDR3 is TGTGCCAGCAGCCAAGTACCTAGCGCCCTGGCAGAGACCCAGTACTTC. Amino acid sequence: CASSQVPSALAETQYF. V usage is TRBV4-2 and J usage is TRBJ2-5, with a weak D call TRBD2 (6 bases). The CDR3 runs to 16 residues. Germline lookup yields CDR1 LGHNA and CDR2 YNFKEQ. Trimming removed 1 base from V and 4 bases from J, with 16 bases in between.

The rearrangement uses TRBV6-1 and TRBJ2-3; TRBD1 matches 11 bases. The CDR3 extends over 15 amino acids. Germline CDR1 and CDR2: MNHNS and SASEGT. V was clipped by 7 bases and J by 3 bases; unmatched bases: 6. The CDR3 loop reads CASTGGQGVTDTQYF. The CDR3 bases are TGTGCCAGCACCGGGGGACAGGGGGTAACAGATACGCAGTATTTT.

This clone was picked up a small number of times. V and J are TRBV19 and TRBJ1-5; D remains ambiguous. V was clipped by 5 bases and J by 7 bases, with 6 bases between them. Germline-derived CDR1 and CDR2 are LNHDA and SQIVND (reference sequence). CDR3 length equals 11 residues. CDR3 amino acids: CASSAGQPQHF. DNA of the CDR3: TGTGCCAGTAGTGCGGGCCAGCCCCAGCATTTT.

This chain links TRBV10-3 with TRBJ2-7; D is unresolved. This CDR3 comprises 15 residues. CDR1 is ENHRY, CDR2 SYGVKD, per germline. Deletions cut 2 bases from V and 3 bases from J, with 14 bases between. The chain's CDR3 is CAISEADTVGYEQYF. The CDR3, as DNA: TGTGCCATCAGTGAGGCTGACACGGTCGGCTACGAGCAGTACTTC.

This clone was found once. This chain uses TRBV5-1 with TRBJ2-4, with TRBD1 matching 8 bases. This CDR3 contains 15 residues. Germline V gene lookup returns CDR1 SGHRS and CDR2 YFSETQ. Trimming removed 4 bases from V and 15 bases from J; junction bases left unmatched: 18. The CDR3, as DNA: TGCGCCAGCAGCCCGAAGCATTCCGGGACAGGAGTAGGGTACTTC. Translation gives CASSPKHSGTGVGYF.

The chain has TRBV28 and TRBJ2-1; D remains ambiguous. Germline V CDR1 and CDR2: MDHEN, SYDVKM. V gave up 3 bases and J gave up 3 bases, with 15 bases separating them. The CDR3 totals 16 residues. Written as DNA, the CDR3 is TGTGCCAGCAGTTTGCCCCCGACGGGCGACTACAATGAGCAGTTCTTC. It specifies CASSLPPTGDYNEQFF.

V gene TRBV28 combines with J gene TRBJ2-1; TRBD2 aligns across 12 bases. V lost 5 bases and J lost 0; bases outside the gene matches: 5. The CDR3 is made up of 17 amino acids. Per germline, CDR1 MDHEN and CDR2 SYDVKM. The CDR3 spells CASSPPTSGGSYNEQFF. In DNA form, the CDR3 reads TGTGCCAGCAGTCCACCGACTAGCGGGGGCTCCTACAATGAGCAGTTCTTC.